Following are 9 T cell receptor beta chains from one sample sequenced in a study of blood T cell repertoires in COVID-19. The assay was immunoSEQ multiplex PCR, and TCRdb's table has in-frame clones only and misses some. The sample lists around 310,000 clones; 85% to 90% were seen once. The sample consisted of peripheral blood. The origin of the receptors is a woman in her thirties or forties with COVID-19, enrolled during active disease.

The chain employs TRBV6-5 and TRBJ1-2; TRBD1 matches 10 bases. This CDR3 has 14 residues. Germline V gene data show CDR1 as MNHEY and CDR2 as SVGAGI. After removal of 6 bases from V and 8 bases from J, the junction contained 9 bases not matched to a gene. CDR3 loop: CASSYGDRGGGYTF. The CDR3 DNA follows: TGTGCCAGCAGCTACGGGGACAGGGGAGGCGGCTACACCTTC.

J is TRBJ2-5 and V is TRBV10-1; TRBD1 aligns across 8 bases. V dropped 6 bases and J dropped 0; count of bases not matched to a gene: 12. The CDR3 loop spans 17 amino acids. Germline V lookup: CDR1 WNHNN, CDR2 SYGVQD (reference sequence). Here the CDR3 reads CASRGPGQAMYQETQYF. Here the CDR3 DNA reads TGCGCCAGCAGGGGACCGGGACAGGCCATGTACCAAGAGACCCAGTACTTC.

In DNA, the CDR3 is TGTGCCAGCAGGCCGAGGAGGGTCCACGCGGGAGCCGGTCGGTGGTATAACACCATATATTTT. Translation: CASRPRRVHAGAGRWYNTIYF. V usage is TRBV28 and J usage is TRBJ1-3; D gene uncertain. V was trimmed by 6 bases and J by 7 bases, leaving 37 bases between them. The germline gives CDR1 MDHEN, CDR2 SYDVKM. The CDR3 covers 21 residues. The whole variable domain, filled in from reference TRBV28 and TRBJ1-3, reads DVKVTQSSRYLVKRTGEKVFLECVQDMDHENMFWYRQDPGLGLRLIYFSYDVKMKEKGDIPEGYSVSREKKERFSLILESASTNQTSMYLCASRPRRVHAGAGRWYNTIYFGEGSWLTVV.

V usage is TRBV24-1 and J usage is TRBJ2-7; no reliable D call. Germline V gene data show CDR1 as KGHDR and CDR2 as SFDVKD. The CDR3 length is 14 residues. The V and J ends lost 6 bases and 2 bases respectively, with 13 bases between them. The CDR3 spells CATSSDISPYEQYF. CDR3 nucleotide sequence: TGTGCCACCAGTTCAGACATTTCACCCTACGAGCAGTACTTC.

This chain joins TRBV5-1 and TRBJ2-3; 9 bases agree with TRBD1. Looked up from germline, CDR1 is SGHRS and CDR2 is YFSETQ. CDR3 length: 15 residues. V lost 4 bases and J lost 6; bases outside the gene matches: 9. This CDR3 is CASSSQTGGGDTQYF. The CDR3 DNA is TGCGCCAGCAGCAGTCAAACAGGGGGCGGGGATACGCAGTATTTT.

The V gene is TRBV6-5, the J gene TRBJ1-6; weak D call: TRBD1 (5 bases). Trimming cost V 6 bases and J 3 bases, with 15 bases left between them. CDR3 length: 16 amino acids. Germline loops: CDR1 MNHEY, CDR2 SVGAGI. The CDR3: CASSYHRDFYNSPLHF. The CDR3 nucleotides read TGTGCCAGCAGCTACCACCGGGACTTCTATAATTCACCCCTCCACTTT.

This rearrangement joins TRBV11-3 to TRBJ2-7, with 8 bases identical to TRBD1. Germline assignment: CDR1 SGHNT and CDR2 YENEEA. V gave up 5 bases and J gave up 0 bases; unmatched junction bases: 6. There are 15 residues in the CDR3. The CDR3 reads CASSRTGTGSYEQYF. The DNA of the CDR3 is TGTGCCAGCAGCCGCACGGGGACAGGCTCCTACGAGCAGTACTTC. The whole variable domain, remainder taken from reference TRBV11-3 and TRBJ2-7, is EAGVVQSPRYKIIEKKQPVAFWCNPISGHNTLYWYLQNLGQGPELLIRYENEEAVDDSQLPKDRFSAERLKGVDSTLKIQPAELGDSAVYLCASSRTGTGSYEQYFGPGTRLTVT.

The rearrangement uses TRBV28 and TRBJ1-2; 8 bases match TRBD1. J gave up 4 bases and V 3 bases, and 7 bases lay outside the gene matches. There are 15 residues in the CDR3. Germline V lookup: CDR1 MDHEN, CDR2 SYDVKM. The CDR3 here is CASSLSDRAGYGYTF. In DNA, the CDR3 is TGTGCCAGCAGTTTGTCGGACAGGGCGGGCTATGGCTACACCTTC.

The chain joins TRBV5-6 to TRBJ2-1; the match to TRBD2 covers 13 bases. Germline V gene data show CDR1 as SGHDT and CDR2 as YYEEEE. The J segment lost 6 bases and the V segment lost 4 bases, leaving 1 base of the junction unmatched. This CDR3 spans 14 amino acids. In DNA, the CDR3 is TGTGCCAGCAGCACTAGCGGGGGGGCCAATGAGCAGTTCTTC. It specifies CASSTSGGANEQFF.